The 9 T cell receptor beta chains below were found in one sample sequenced in a study of regulatory T cells in long-lasting Graves disease. Described time point: persistent/refractory GD, antithyroid drugs over 5 years with positive TRAb. The TCR library used RNA extracted from PBMCs. CDR3-region Arm-PCR and iRepertoire HTBI primers produced the TCR beta libraries. TCRdb ran MiXCR on the multiplex PCR reads and lists one entry per CDR3 protein. The table records about 310,000 distinct CDR3 sequences, around a fifth of them present only once. Source: peripheral blood mononuclear cells (PBMCs), taken when the disease was refractory, from a patient treated with antithyroid drugs. Receptors were obtained from a female donor with Graves disease.

This clonotype was detected only a few times. This rearrangement joins TRBV30 to TRBJ2-7; 7 nucleotides match TRBD1. The CDR3 runs to 13 residues. Germline loops: CDR1 GTSNPN, CDR2 SVGIG (reference sequence). Trimming cost V 0 bases and J 5 bases; bases outside gene matches: 4. CDR3 coding DNA: TGTGCCTGGAGTGTAACAGGGGCAGACGAGCAGTACTTC. This encodes CAWSVTGADEQYF.

This clonotype occurred a few times. J is TRBJ1-5 and V is TRBV3-1, with D hard to call. Germline lookup yields CDR1 LGHDT and CDR2 YNNKEL (reference sequence). CDR3 length: 13 residues. V was cut by 3 bases and J by 7 bases, with 10 bases left in between. The CDR3 loop is CASSQSVKQPQHF. The CDR3 coding sequence is TGTGCCAGCAGCCAGAGCGTAAAGCAGCCCCAGCATTTT.

The V gene is TRBV20-1, the J gene TRBJ2-2; no reliable D call. The CDR3 length is 17 residues. Trimming removed 0 bases at V and 4 bases at J, with 18 bases between. CDR1 and CDR2 (germline): DFQATT, SNEGSKA (reference sequence). The CDR3 DNA is TGCAGTGCTAGAGATCAGATGGTAGAACCCTTCACCGGGGAGCTGTTTTTT. It codes for CSARDQMVEPFTGELFF.

This clonotype was picked up many times. The chain uses TRBV7-8 and TRBJ1-1; D ambiguous. CDR3 length: 15 amino acids. Germline-derived CDR1 and CDR2 are SGHVS and FQNEAQ. V lost 1 base, J lost 0 bases, and 9 bases lay in between. The CDR3 DNA is TGTGCCAGCAGCTTAGTGGCAGGAATGAACACTGAAGCTTTCTTT. It specifies CASSLVAGMNTEAFF.

The V and J genes are TRBV7-9 and TRBJ2-7; D might be TRBD1 (6 bases). CDR1 is SEHNR, CDR2 FQNEAQ, per germline (reference sequence). V shed 5 bases and J shed 7 bases, with 27 bases lying between them. CDR3 length: 17 amino acids. CDR3 amino acids: CASSPADYTGILLEQYF. The DNA of the CDR3 is TGTGCCAGCAGCCCTGCCGATTACACAGGGATCCTCTTAGAGCAGTACTTC.

Ten or more counts support this clonotype. The chain recombines TRBV2 with TRBJ2-6; D not certain. Trimming removed 0 bases at V and 4 bases at J, with 16 bases between. Germline assignment: CDR1 SNHLY and CDR2 FYNNEI. The CDR3 totals 18 residues. In DNA, the CDR3 is TGTGCCAGCAGTGAAGCGCTGTTCCCCATCGGGGGGGCCAACGTCCTGACTTTC. It codes for CASSEALFPIGGANVLTF. Supplemented by reference TRBV2 and TRBJ2-6, the full variable domain reads EPEVTQTPSHQVTQMGQEVILRCVPISNHLYFYWYRQILGQKVEFLVSFYNNEISEKSEIFDDQFSVERPDGSNFTLKIRSTKLEDSAMYFCASSEALFPIGGANVLTFGAGSRLTVL.

The chain links TRBV5-8 to TRBJ2-7; unclear D gene. Deletions cut 6 bases from V and 3 bases from J, with 13 bases between. Germline loops: CDR1 SGHTS, CDR2 YDEGEE. This CDR3 contains 13 residues. The CDR3 spells CASTQTGRYEQYF. The CDR3 DNA reads as TGTGCCAGCACCCAAACGGGCCGCTACGAGCAGTACTTC.

The chain employs TRBV5-1 and TRBJ2-2, with 7 bases fitting TRBD2. V was clipped by 6 bases and J by 2 bases; unmatched bases: 10. This CDR3 is built from 16 residues. Germline values: CDR1 SGHRS, CDR2 YFSETQ. Written as DNA, the CDR3 is TGCGCCAGCACTAGCCGCGGGGGTAGTAACACCGGGGAGCTGTTTTTT. It is translated as CASTSRGGSNTGELFF.

This clonotype was counted at least ten times. This chain links TRBV6-9 with TRBJ2-5, with D perhaps TRBD1 (6 bases). The CDR3 is made up of 13 amino acids. Trimming left V 3 bases short and J 2 bases short, with 7 bases between. CDR1 is MNHGY, CDR2 SVAAGI, per germline. The CDR3 sequence is CASSYGQQETQYF. The CDR3 DNA reads as TGTGCCAGCAGTTACGGACAGCAAGAGACCCAGTACTTC.